The 25 T cell receptor beta chains presented below share a single source sample, sequenced in a study of shared clonotypes between healthy human individuals. Assay used: immunoSEQ multiplex PCR; TCRdb lists only in-frame clones, some missing. This table has some 1 million clones, around four fifths appearing once. The sample comprised memory CD4+ T cells sorted from blood. Subset of the sample: CD45RA-negative fraction. The receptors were gathered from a man aged 18 to 30 in good health.

This clone was observed a handful of times. This chain joins TRBV6-5 and TRBJ1-2; the D gene is possibly TRBD1 (6 bases). Deletions cut 2 bases from V and 2 bases from J, with 15 bases between. The germline CDR1 and CDR2 sequences are MNHEY and SVGAGI. The CDR3 sequence is 16 residues long. CDR3 amino acids: CASSYLSGGANYGYTF. CDR3 in DNA: TGTGCCAGCAGTTACCTCTCGGGGGGCGCGAACTATGGCTACACCTTC.

This clone was counted only a few times. The V gene is TRBV30, the J gene TRBJ1-5, with unresolved D. The CDR3 runs to 15 residues. Germline values: CDR1 GTSNPN, CDR2 SVGIG (reference sequence). V was clipped by 1 base and J by 5 bases, with 15 bases between them. The CDR3 loop is CAWSALRTGDQPQHF. The DNA of the CDR3 is TGTGCCTGGAGTGCCCTAAGGACGGGAGATCAGCCCCAGCATTTT. Complete variable domain (other parts from reference TRBV30 and TRBJ1-5): SQTIHQWPATLVQPVGSPLSLECTVEGTSNPNLYWYRQAAGRGLQLLFYSVGIGQISSEVPQNLSASRPQDRQFILSSKKLLLSDSGFYLCAWSALRTGDQPQHFGDGTRLSIL.

CDR3 region: CASKRQGALYF. DNA for the CDR3: TGTGCCAGCAAGAGGCAGGGGGCGCTGTACTTC. The chain recombines TRBV27 with TRBJ2-7; 8 nucleotides match TRBD1. Germline loops: CDR1 MNHEY, CDR2 SMNVEV (reference sequence). CDR3 length: 11 amino acids. Losses at the gene ends were 7 bases for V and 12 bases for J; bases not matched to a gene: 8.

This clone appeared once. The V gene is TRBV2, the J gene TRBJ1-5; tentatively, D is TRBD1 (5 bases). The CDR3 length is 15 residues. With 6 bases removed from V and 3 bases from J, the gap between germline ends came to 15 bases. Germline V lookup: CDR1 SNHLY, CDR2 FYNNEI. The CDR3 sequence: CASSVSGRDNQPQHF. CDR3 DNA sequence: TGTGCCAGCAGCGTCTCAGGCAGGGACAATCAGCCCCAGCATTTT.

This clone is a singleton in its sample. The CDR3 bases are TGCGCCAGCCGATCCGACGGACACACTGAAGCTTTCTTT. Translation gives CASRSDGHTEAFF. V usage is TRBV5-1 and J usage is TRBJ1-1; D unresolved. V shed 7 bases and J shed 3 bases, with 13 bases lying between them. This CDR3 spans 13 amino acids. The V gene's germline CDR1 is SGHRS and CDR2 YFSETQ.

This clone showed up many times. J is TRBJ1-1 and V is TRBV5-1, with TRBD1 as a possible D gene (6 bases). CDR3 length: 13 residues. Germline-derived CDR1 and CDR2 are SGHRS and YFSETQ. V was cut by 4 bases and J by 4 bases, with 11 bases left in between. Here the CDR3 DNA reads TGCGCCAGCAGCCCGCAGGGGATCACTGAAGCTTTCTTT. Protein: CASSPQGITEAFF. The complete variable domain, with remaining parts taken from reference TRBV5-1 and TRBJ1-1, reads KAGVTQTPRYLIKTRGQQVTLSCSPISGHRSVSWYQQTPGQGLQFLFEYFSETQRNKGNFPGRFSGRQFSNSRSEMNVSTLELGDSALYLCASSPQGITEAFFGQGTRLTVV.

This chain joins TRBV7-8 and TRBJ1-1; 8 bases line up with TRBD1. The germline V gene has CDR1 SGHVS and CDR2 FQNEAQ. The CDR3 loop spans 13 amino acids. With 5 bases clipped from V and 10 bases from J, the junction kept 9 bases outside the gene matches. In DNA form, the CDR3 reads TGTGCCAGCAGCCGACAACAGGGGGTAGGAGCTTTCTTT. Encoded protein: CASSRQQGVGAFF. Together with reference TRBV7-8 and TRBJ1-1, the CDR3 gives the full variable domain: GAGVSQSPRYKVAKRGQDVALRCDPISGHVSLFWYQQALGQGPEFLTYFQNEAQLDKSGLPSDRFFAERPEGSVSTLKIQRTQQEDSAVYLCASSRQQGVGAFFGQGTRLTVV.

This rearrangement joins TRBV4-3 to TRBJ2-1; D might be TRBD2 (6 bases). CDR3 length: 15 amino acids. Germline V gene sequence: CDR1 LGHNA, CDR2 YSLEER. V was shortened by 2 bases and J by 7 bases, with 15 bases between the two germline ends. CDR3 sequence reads: CASSQSGEVRNEQFF. In DNA form, the CDR3 reads TGCGCCAGCAGCCAATCGGGGGAGGTTCGGAATGAGCAGTTCTTC.

This chain uses TRBV29-1 with TRBJ2-5, with D tentatively TRBD2 (5 bases). V lost 7 bases and J 3 bases, leaving 18 bases between the germline ends. The CDR3 is 14 amino acids. Germline CDR1 and CDR2: SQVTM and ANQGSEA. The CDR3 bases are TGCAGCGGAGGGAAGAGGCCAGCGGAAGAGACCCAGTACTTC. Amino acid sequence: CSGGKRPAEETQYF.

A single count supports this clone. The chain links TRBV6-5 to TRBJ1-2; possibly TRBD1 for D (5 bases). The germline gives CDR1 MNHEY, CDR2 SVGAGI. The CDR3 sequence is 13 residues long. Trimming removed 7 bases from V and 8 bases from J, with 17 bases in between. DNA of the CDR3: TGTGCCAGCACTACCGTGGGGACGAAAGGCTACACCTTC. Protein: CASTTVGTKGYTF.

The gene calls are TRBV5-1 and TRBJ2-6; no clear D. In germline, CDR1 is SGHRS, CDR2 YFSETQ. The CDR3 is made up of 16 amino acids. V lost 0 bases and J lost 0, with 7 bases in between. The CDR3 bases are TGCGCCAGCAGCTTGGATACCGTCTCTGGGGCCAACGTCCTGACTTTC. This sequence encodes CASSLDTVSGANVLTF.

The rearrangement joins TRBV6-6 to TRBJ1-2; D may be TRBD1 (5 bases). Germline lookup yields CDR1 MNHNY and CDR2 SVGAGI (reference sequence). The CDR3 runs 14 residues. With 4 bases removed from V and 7 bases from J, the gap between germline ends came to 16 bases. The CDR3 DNA sequence: TGTGCCAGCAGTTGGGACGCCCAATCCGGTGGCTACACCTTC. This sequence encodes CASSWDAQSGGYTF.

For the CDR3, the DNA is TGTGCCGCCGGAAAGCCGTTTTACGAGCAGTACTTC. The encoded protein is CAAGKPFYEQYF. J is TRBJ2-7 and V is TRBV30; D not certain. Germline lookup yields CDR1 GTSNPN and CDR2 SVGIG (reference sequence). The V gene lost 8 bases and the J gene lost 4 bases, with 15 bases spanning the gap. This CDR3 spans 12 amino acids.

This clone was counted a few times. V gene TRBV7-2 combines with J gene TRBJ2-7; 8 positions match TRBD1. CDR1 and CDR2 (germline): SGHTA, FQGNSA. The CDR3 is 15 amino acids. V shed 2 bases, J shed 5 bases, and the junction held 8 bases outside the gene matches. The CDR3 sequence: CASSLFQGAGNEQYF. The CDR3 bases are TGTGCCAGCAGCTTATTTCAGGGGGCTGGGAACGAGCAGTACTTC.

This clone came up a few times. Different DNA sequences within this sample yield the same CDR3. The CDR3 loop is CAWSVRGDEQFF. The DNA of the CDR3 is TGTGCCTGGAGTGTACGTGGCGATGAGCAGTTCTTC. The rearrangement joins TRBV30 to TRBJ2-1; no reliable D call. Trimming took 0 bases from V and 8 from J, leaving 8 bases between them. Germline V lookup: CDR1 GTSNPN, CDR2 SVGIG (reference sequence). The CDR3 contains 12 residues.

This clone was counted only a few times. This chain links TRBV19 with TRBJ1-1, with D hard to call. This CDR3 contains 11 residues. CDR1 is LNHDA, CDR2 SQIVND, per germline (reference sequence). The germline V and J ends were trimmed by 6 bases and 5 bases, with 7 bases remaining between them. CDR3 sequence (DNA): TGTGCCAGTAGCTCGCGGACTGAAGCTTTCTTT. This encodes CASSSRTEAFF.

In this sample, this clone turned up once. The CDR3, as DNA: TGTGCCAGCAGCCAAGACAGGGGGCCTTCAAACTATGGCTACACCTTC. Residues: CASSQDRGPSNYGYTF. The chain has TRBV7-6 and TRBJ1-2; 10 nucleotides match TRBD1. Per the germline V gene, CDR1 is SGHVS and CDR2 is FNYEAQ. The CDR3 runs to 16 residues. The trim removed 5 bases at V and 2 bases at J, leaving 8 bases unmatched.

Turning to this clone: In the same sample, other DNA sequences code for this CDR3. V and J are TRBV5-1 and TRBJ2-1; 9 nucleotides match TRBD2. The CDR3 runs 15 residues. The germline V gene has CDR1 SGHRS and CDR2 YFSETQ. The V segment lost 1 base and the J segment 1 base; nucleotides outside the gene matches: 0. The CDR3 DNA reads TGCGCCAGCAGCTTGAGCGGGGGGTCCTACAATGAGCAGTTCTTC. It encodes CASSLSGGSYNEQFF.

This rearrangement joins TRBV28 to TRBJ1-3, with no clear D. This CDR3 is 15 amino acids long. Trimming cost V 3 bases and J 9 bases, with 18 bases left between them. Germline loops: CDR1 MDHEN, CDR2 SYDVKM. CDR3 in DNA: TGTGCCAGCAGTTTTATCGCCGGTCCCCCGGGCACCATATATTTT. It yields the protein CASSFIAGPPGTIYF. The entire variable domain, with the rest obtained from reference TRBV28 and TRBJ1-3, is as follows: DVKVTQSSRYLVKRTGEKVFLECVQDMDHENMFWYRQDPGLGLRLIYFSYDVKMKEKGDIPEGYSVSREKKERFSLILESASTNQTSMYLCASSFIAGPPGTIYFGEGSWLTVV.

As concerns this clone: A much more abundant neighbour one base away suggests this may be a read error. The chain's CDR3 is CASRLNSNQPQHF. The CDR3 DNA follows: TGTGCCAGCAGATTAAATAGCAATCAGCCCCAGCATTTT. The chain joins TRBV11-2 to TRBJ1-5, with unresolved D. Germline loops: CDR1 SGHAT, CDR2 FQNNGV. The ends were cut back, 6 bases at V and 0 bases at J, with 6 bases in the middle. The CDR3 loop spans 13 amino acids.

V is TRBV7-9 and J is TRBJ2-1, with D tentatively TRBD1 (6 bases). The germline CDR1 and CDR2 sequences are SEHNR and FQNEAQ (reference sequence). V lost 4 bases, J lost 15 bases, and 16 bases lay in between. The CDR3 has 12 amino acids. CDR3 coding DNA: TGTGCCAGCAGCTCACAGGGTTTGGAGTGGTTCTTC. It codes for CASSSQGLEWFF.

The chain is built from TRBV19 and TRBJ1-1, with 8 bases aligning to TRBD1. The V and J ends lost 3 bases and 4 bases, in that order; junction bases with no gene match: 7. The CDR3 contains 15 residues. Germline lookup yields CDR1 LNHDA and CDR2 SQIVND (reference sequence). The CDR3 sequence: CASSIRSGQGTEAFF. The DNA of the CDR3 is TGTGCCAGTAGTATCCGGAGCGGACAGGGCACTGAAGCTTTCTTT. The full variable domain, in which reference TRBV19 and TRBJ1-1 provide the parts outside the CDR3, is DGGITQSPKYLFRKEGQNVTLSCEQNLNHDAMYWYRQDPGQGLRLIYYSQIVNDFQKGDIAEGYSVSREKKESFPLTVTSAQKNPTAFYLCASSIRSGQGTEAFFGQGTRLTVV.

V is TRBV28 and J is TRBJ1-1; a weak D match, TRBD1 (6 bases). This CDR3 spans 16 amino acids. V lost 2 bases, J lost 3 bases, and 16 bases lay in between. The germline gives CDR1 MDHEN, CDR2 SYDVKM. CDR3: CASSLPRGGGHTEAFF. In DNA, the CDR3 is TGTGCCAGCAGTTTACCCCGTGGGGGGGGCCACACTGAAGCTTTCTTT.

This clone was detected once. This chain links TRBV10-3 with TRBJ2-1; D uncertain. V was trimmed by 0 bases and J by 3 bases, leaving 9 bases between them. Germline values: CDR1 ENHRY, CDR2 SYGVKD. The length of the CDR3 is 15 residues. Written as DNA, the CDR3 is TGTGCCATCAGTGAGTCGCTACGTATCTACAATGAGCAGTTCTTC. This encodes CAISESLRIYNEQFF.

This chain joins TRBV5-1 and TRBJ1-3; the D is unclear. Trimming took 4 bases from V and 4 from J, leaving 9 bases between them. Germline assignment: CDR1 SGHRS and CDR2 YFSETQ. There are 13 residues in the CDR3. The CDR3 here is CASSTGPGNTIYF. The CDR3 DNA reads as TGCGCCAGCAGCACCGGGCCCGGAAACACCATATATTTT.